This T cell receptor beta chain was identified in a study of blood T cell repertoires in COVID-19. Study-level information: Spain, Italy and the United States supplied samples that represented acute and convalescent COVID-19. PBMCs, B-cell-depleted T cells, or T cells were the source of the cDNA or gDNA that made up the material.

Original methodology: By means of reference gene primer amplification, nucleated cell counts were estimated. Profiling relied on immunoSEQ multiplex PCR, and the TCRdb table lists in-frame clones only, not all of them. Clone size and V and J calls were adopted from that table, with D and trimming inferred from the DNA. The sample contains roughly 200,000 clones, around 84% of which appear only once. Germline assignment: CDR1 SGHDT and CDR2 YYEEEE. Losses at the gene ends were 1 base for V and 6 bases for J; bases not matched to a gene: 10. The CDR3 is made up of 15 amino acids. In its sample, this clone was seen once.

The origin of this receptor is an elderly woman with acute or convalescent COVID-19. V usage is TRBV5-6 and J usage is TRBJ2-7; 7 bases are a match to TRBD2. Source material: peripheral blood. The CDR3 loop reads CASSLLGRAFREQYF. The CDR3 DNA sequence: TGTGCCAGCAGCTTGCTGGGGAGGGCCTTCCGCGAGCAGTACTTC.